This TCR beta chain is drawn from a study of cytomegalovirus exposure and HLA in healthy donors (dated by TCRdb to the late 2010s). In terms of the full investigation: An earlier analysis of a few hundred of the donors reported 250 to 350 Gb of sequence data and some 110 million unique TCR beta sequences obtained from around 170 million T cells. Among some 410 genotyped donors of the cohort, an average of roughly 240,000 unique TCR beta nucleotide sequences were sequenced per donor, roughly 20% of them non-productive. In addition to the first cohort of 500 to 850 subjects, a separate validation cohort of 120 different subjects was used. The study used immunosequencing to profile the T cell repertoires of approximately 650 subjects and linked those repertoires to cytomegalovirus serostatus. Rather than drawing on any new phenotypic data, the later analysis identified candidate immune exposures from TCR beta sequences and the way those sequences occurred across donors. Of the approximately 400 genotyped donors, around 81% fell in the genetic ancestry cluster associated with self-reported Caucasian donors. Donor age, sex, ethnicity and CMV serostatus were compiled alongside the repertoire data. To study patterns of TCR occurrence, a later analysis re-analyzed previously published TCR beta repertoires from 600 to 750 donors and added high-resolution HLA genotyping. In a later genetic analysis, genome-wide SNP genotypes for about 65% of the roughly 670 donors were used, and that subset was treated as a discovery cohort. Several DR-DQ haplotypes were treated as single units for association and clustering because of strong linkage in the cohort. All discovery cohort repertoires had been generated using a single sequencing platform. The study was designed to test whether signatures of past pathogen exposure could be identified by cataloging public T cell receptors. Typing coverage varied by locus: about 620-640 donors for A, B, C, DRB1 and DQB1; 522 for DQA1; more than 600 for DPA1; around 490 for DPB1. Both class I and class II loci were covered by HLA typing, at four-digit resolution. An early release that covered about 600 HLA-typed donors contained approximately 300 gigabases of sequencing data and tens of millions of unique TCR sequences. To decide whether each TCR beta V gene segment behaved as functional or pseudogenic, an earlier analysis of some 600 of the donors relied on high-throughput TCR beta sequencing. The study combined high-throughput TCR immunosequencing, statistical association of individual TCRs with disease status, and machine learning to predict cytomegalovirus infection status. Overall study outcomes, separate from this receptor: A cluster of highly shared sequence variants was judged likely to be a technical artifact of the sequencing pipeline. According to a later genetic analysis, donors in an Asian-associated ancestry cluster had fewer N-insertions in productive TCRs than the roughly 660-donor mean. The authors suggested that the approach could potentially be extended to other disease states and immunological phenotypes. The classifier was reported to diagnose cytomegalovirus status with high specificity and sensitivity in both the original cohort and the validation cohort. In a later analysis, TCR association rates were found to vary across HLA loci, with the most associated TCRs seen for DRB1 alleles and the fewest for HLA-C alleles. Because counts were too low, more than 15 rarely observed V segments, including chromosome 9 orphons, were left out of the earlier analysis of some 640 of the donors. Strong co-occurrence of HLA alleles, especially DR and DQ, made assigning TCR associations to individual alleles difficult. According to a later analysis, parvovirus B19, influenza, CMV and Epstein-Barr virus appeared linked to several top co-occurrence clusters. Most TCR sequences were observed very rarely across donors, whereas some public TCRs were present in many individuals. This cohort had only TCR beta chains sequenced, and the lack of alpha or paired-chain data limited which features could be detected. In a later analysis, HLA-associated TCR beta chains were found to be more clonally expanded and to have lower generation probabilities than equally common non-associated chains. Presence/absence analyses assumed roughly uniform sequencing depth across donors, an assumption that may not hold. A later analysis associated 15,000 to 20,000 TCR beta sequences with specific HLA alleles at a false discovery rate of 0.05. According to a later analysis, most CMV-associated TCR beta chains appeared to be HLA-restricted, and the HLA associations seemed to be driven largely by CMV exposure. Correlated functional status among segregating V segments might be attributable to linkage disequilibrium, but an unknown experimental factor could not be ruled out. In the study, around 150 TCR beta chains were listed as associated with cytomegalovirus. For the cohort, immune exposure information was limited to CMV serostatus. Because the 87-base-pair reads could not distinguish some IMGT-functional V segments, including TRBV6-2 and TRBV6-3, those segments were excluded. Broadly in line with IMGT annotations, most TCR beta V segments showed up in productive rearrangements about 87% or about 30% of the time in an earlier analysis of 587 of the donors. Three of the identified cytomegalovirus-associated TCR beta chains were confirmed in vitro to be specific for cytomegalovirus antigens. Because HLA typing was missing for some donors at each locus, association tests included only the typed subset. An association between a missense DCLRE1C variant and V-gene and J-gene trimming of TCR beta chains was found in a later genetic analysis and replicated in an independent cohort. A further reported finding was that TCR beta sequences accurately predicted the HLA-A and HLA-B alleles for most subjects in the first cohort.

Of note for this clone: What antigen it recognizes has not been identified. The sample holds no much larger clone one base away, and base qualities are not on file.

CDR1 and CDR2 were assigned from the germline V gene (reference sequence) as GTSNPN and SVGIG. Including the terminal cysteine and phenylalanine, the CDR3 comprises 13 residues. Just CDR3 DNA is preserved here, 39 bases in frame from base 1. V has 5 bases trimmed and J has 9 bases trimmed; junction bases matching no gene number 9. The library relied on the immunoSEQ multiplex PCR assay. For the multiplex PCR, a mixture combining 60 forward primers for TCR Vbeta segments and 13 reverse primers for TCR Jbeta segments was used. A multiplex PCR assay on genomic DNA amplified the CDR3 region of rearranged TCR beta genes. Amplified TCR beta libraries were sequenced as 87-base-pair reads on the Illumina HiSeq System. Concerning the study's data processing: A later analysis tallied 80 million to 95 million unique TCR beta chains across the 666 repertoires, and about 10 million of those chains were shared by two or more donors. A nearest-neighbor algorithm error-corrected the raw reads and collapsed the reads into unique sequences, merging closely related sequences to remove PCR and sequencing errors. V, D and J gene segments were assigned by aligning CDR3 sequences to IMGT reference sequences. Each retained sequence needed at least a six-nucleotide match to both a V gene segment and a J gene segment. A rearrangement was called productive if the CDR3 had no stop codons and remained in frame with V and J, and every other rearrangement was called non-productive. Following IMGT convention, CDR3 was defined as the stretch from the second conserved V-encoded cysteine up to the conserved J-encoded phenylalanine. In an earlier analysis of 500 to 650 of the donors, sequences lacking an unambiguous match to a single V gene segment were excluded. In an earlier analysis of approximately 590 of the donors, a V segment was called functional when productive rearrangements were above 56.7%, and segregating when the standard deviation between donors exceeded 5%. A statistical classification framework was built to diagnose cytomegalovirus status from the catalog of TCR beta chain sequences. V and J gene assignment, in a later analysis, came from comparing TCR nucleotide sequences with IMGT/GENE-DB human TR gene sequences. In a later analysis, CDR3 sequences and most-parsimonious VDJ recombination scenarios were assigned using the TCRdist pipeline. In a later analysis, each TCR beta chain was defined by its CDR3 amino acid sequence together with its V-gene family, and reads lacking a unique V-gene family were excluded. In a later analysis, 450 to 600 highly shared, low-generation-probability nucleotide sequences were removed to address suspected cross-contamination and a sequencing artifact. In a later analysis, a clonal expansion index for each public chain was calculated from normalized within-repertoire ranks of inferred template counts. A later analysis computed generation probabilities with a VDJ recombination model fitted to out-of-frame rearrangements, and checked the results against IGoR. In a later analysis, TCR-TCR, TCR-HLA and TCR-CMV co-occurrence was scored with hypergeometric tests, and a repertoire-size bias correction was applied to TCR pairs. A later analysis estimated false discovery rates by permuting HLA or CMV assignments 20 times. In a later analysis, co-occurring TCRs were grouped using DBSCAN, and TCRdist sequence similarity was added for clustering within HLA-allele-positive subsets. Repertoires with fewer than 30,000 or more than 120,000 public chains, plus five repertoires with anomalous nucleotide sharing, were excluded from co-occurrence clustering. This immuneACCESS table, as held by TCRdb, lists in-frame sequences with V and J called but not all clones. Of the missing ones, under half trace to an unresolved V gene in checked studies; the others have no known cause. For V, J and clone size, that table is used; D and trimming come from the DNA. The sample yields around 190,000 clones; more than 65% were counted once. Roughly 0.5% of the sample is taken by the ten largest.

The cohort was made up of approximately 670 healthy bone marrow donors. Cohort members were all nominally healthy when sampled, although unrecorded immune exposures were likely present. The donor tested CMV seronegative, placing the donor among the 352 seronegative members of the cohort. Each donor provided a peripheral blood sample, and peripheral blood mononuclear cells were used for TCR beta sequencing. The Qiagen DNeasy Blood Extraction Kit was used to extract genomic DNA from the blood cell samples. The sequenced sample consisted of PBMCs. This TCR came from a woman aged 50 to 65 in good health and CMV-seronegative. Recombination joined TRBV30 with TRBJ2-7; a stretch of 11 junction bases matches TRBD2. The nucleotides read TGTGCCTGGTCAACTAGCGGGGGCCTCGGGCAGTACTTC. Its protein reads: CAWSTSGGLGQYF.